This TCR beta chain was retrieved from a study of blood T cells in healthy people across ages (dated by TCRdb to the mid-2010s). Describing the broader study: In model experiments, roughly one uniquely barcoded TCR beta cDNA molecule per two T cells was captured by template switching. To track age-related changes in TCR beta repertoire diversity, the study relied on deep sequencing normalized with unique cDNA molecular identifiers. Donors were grouped into four age groups: young (average roughly 17 years), middle-aged (39), aged (around 56) and long-lived (82). Using the same blood draw, the study looked at two additional independent replicas of 1 million unique cDNA reads for two donors, one aged 18 to 30 and the other aged 80 or older.

The trim is 0 bases for V and 3 bases for J, with a gap of 9 bases between the germline ends. CDR1 is given as LNHNV and CDR2 as YYDKDF, both from the germline V gene (reference sequence). There are 16 amino acids in the CDR3, from cysteine to phenylalanine inclusive. This entry keeps only the CDR3 DNA: 48 bases, framed from base 1. What the authors observed across the whole study: Estimates of total diversity based on one million sequenced T cells were considered lower bounds and underestimates. Observed TCR beta diversity correlated strongly with the percentage of naive T cells measured by flow cytometry. Observed TCR beta diversity per million T cells fell roughly linearly with age, and a significant reduction was already apparent by age around 36. Because profiling used bulk unsorted PBMCs, naive and antigen-experienced compartments could not be compared conclusively. The CMV infection status of donors was not known, potentially confounding age-related changes in expanded clonotypes. The long-lived group showed more naive CD4+ T cells, fewer expanded clones and increased TCR diversity than the aged group, suggesting age selection.

The sample holds a few counts of this clonotype. This receptor's antigen is unknown. Base-call qualities are not available, and no considerably larger clone is one nucleotide away. Donors were 40 or so systemically healthy Caucasian individuals from Russia aged roughly 6 to 100 years. Around 10 milliliters of peripheral blood were collected from each donor into EDTA-treated Vacutainer tubes. Ficoll-Paque density-gradient centrifugation was used to isolate PBMCs, with at least 6.5 million per sample. Trizol reagent was used to extract total RNA from the PBMCs, yielding at least 5.5 micrograms per sample. For every donor, an aliquot of PBMCs went through flow cytometry to measure the percentages of naive CD45RAhigh/CD27high T cells. Libraries were constructed by 5' RACE. The reads were generated on an Illumina HiSeq 2500. A second PCR of about 6 to 11 cycles was performed with a sample-barcoded 5' primer and a J-beta primer mix. Each TCR beta cDNA molecule received a unique molecular identifier from a template-switch 5' adaptor carrying 12 random nucleotides. Each sample yielded at least 3 million CDR3-containing paired-end reads. First-strand cDNA synthesis was performed from all RNA using the Mint cDNA synthesis kit, with priming by a TRBC-specific oligonucleotide. Following uracil-DNA glycosylase treatment, all cDNA underwent a first 18-cycle PCR with the universal primers M1SS and BC2_uni_R. In the authors' own workflow: For normalization, 1 million high-quality reads, each with a distinct molecular identifier, were randomly selected from each sample. Reads sharing molecular identifiers were discarded rather than binned into consensus sequences. MiTCR, run with a Q25 quality threshold and the strictest error-elimination algorithm, handled CDR3 identification, clonotype clustering and error correction. Lower-bound total TCR beta diversity was estimated with a nonparametric unseen species model using Euler transformation. TCRdb's own reprocessing of the public reads used fastp at Q25 and MiXCR and kept productive beta chains. Rows merge per CDR3 protein into single entries with the most common DNA and genes. TCRdb's processing, not the study's, gives the V and J calls here. The sample table contains around 1,000,000 distinct CDR3 sequences; only one count was recorded for 20% to 25% of them. Around 0.75% of the sample comes from the top ten.

These same records also appear under a second study, on T cells of mothers and their children. Per that second paper: Nine systemically healthy Caucasian individuals, comprising three mothers and their six children, were included as donors. cDNA synthesis used all of the extracted RNA, with around 1.5 ug of RNA in each 15 ul reaction. Sample barcodes and 2-4 random nucleotides were added via the M1S primer in the second PCR. More than 8 million TCR beta CDR3 reads were obtained from each mother, and some 3 million reads were obtained from each child. TCR recombination output is similarly shaped by thymic selection in related and unrelated pairs, with a minor effect exerted by inherited differences. Normalized repertoire overlap was always slightly but never significantly higher in related than unrelated mother-child pairs. With a sensitivity of approximately 93 clones per million clonotypes, no persistent microchimeric T cell clones were detected. The study used deep NGS to compare TCR beta repertoires of mothers and children, seeking features distinguishing related mother-child pairs from unrelated individuals. On average, the children were about 10 +/- 4 years old, while the mothers were 40 +/- 4 years old. After adapters were ligated using NEBNext reagents, the libraries underwent 100+100 nt paired-end sequencing on an Illumina HiSeq 2000. Mother and child libraries were prepared a month apart and sequenced in separate runs to prevent cross-contamination. Each donor had between about 450,000 and 2,100,000 distinct TCR beta clonotypes identified. Naive TCR beta clonotypes were estimated from low-frequency clonotypes matched to each donor's FACS-determined naive share, without sorting.

The chain joins TRBV15 to TRBJ2-6; there is no confident call for the D gene. This TCR derives from a girl aged 2-10 years in good health. The source material was blood. This receptor has the CDR3 CATSRDLGYGANVLTF. In nucleotide form, the sequence is TGTGCCACCAGCAGAGATTTGGGTTATGGGGCCAACGTCCTGACTTTC.